This TCR beta chain emerged from a study of blood T cell repertoires in COVID-19. Study-wide background: T cells, B-cell-depleted T cells, or PBMCs supplied cDNA or gDNA.

Profiled with immunoSEQ multiplex PCR; TCRdb holds only in-frame clones, not every one. Of about 220,000 clones listed, roughly 82% are singletons. CDR3 size: 14 residues. The V end lost 5 bases, the J end lost 8 bases, and 15 bases lay between the germline ends. Per germline, CDR1 MNHEY and CDR2 SVGEGT. The chain couples TRBV6-2 or TRBV6-3 to TRBJ1-4; D is possibly TRBD1 (6 bases). The clonotype comes from a man aged 45-60 years with active or convalescent COVID-19. Sequenced input: peripheral blood. This CDR3 is CASSPGQHWEKLFF. The DNA of the CDR3 is TGTGCCAGCAGTCCCGGACAGCATTGGGAAAAACTGTTTTTT.